Listed below are T cell receptor beta chains from one sample, sequenced in a study of T cell responses to AZD1222 COVID-19 vaccine. The protocol was immunoSEQ multiplex PCR, while the TCRdb copy is restricted to in-frame clones and leaves out a portion. Among roughly 150,000 clones listed, roughly 90% were seen once. The source material was peripheral blood, sampled on day 0 of AZD1222 vaccination. Receptors were obtained from an adult in good health. Each CDR3 is given with its conserved first and last residue.

>12|TRBJ2-6|TRBV21-1
CASPRGANVLTF
>16|TRBJ1-6|TRBV5-6
CASSFASRGGDSPLHF
>16|TRBJ2-2|TRBV24-1
CATSEMAPTGGGELFF
>14|TRBJ1-2|TRBV10-2
CASSTDAEGYGYTF
>13|TRBJ2-7|TRBV7-3
CASSPQTGSEQYF
>16|TRBJ1-1|TRBV3-1/TRBV3-2
CASSPQRTFGHTEAFF
>14|TRBJ2-7|TRBV5-1
CASSLDRSLYEQYF
>13|TRBJ2-7|TRBV5-4
CASSLGGTYEQYF
>14|TRBJ2-1|TRBV19
CASSTGRGTNEQFF
>15|TRBJ2-3|TRBV18
CASSRGALAQDTQYF
>15|TRBJ2-1|TRBV11-2
CASSLDRSSGAEQFF
>15|TRBJ2-7|TRBV11-2
CASSPTASGSYEQYF
>14|TRBJ1-2|TRBV4-1
CASSQERGVYGYTF
>15|TRBJ2-7|TRBV28
CASRSAGGLNNEQYF
>16|TRBJ1-5|TRBV18
CASSPAGTGNNQPQHF
>11|TRBJ1-1|TRBV30
CAWQIREEAFF
>17|TRBJ1-5|TRBV6-6
CASSQPGQGGSNQPQHF
>20|TRBJ1-3|TRBV14
CASSQDSAGQWISSGNTIYF
>14|TRBJ2-1|TRBV5-1
CASSLGIAYNEQFF
>14|TRBJ1-1|TRBV19
CASSGRGRRTEAFF
>14|TRBJ2-7|TRBV27
CASSSTTGGDEQYF
>14|TRBJ2-7|TRBV6-5
CASTLTGSTYEQYF
>15|TRBJ2-3|TRBV11-2
CASSLDSRGADTQYF
>20|TRBJ1-5|TRBV6-1
CASSESHPGPLDNSNQPQHF
>16|TRBJ2-1|TRBV19
CASSIVGIITGDEQFF
>14|TRBJ1-4|TRBV28
CASRPPAPHEKLFF
>15|TRBJ2-7|TRBV27
CASSAGTSGRGEQYF
>14|TRBJ1-1|TRBV29-1
CSVARQGANTEAFF
>15|TRBJ2-3|TRBV29-1
CSVVRLAGRGDTQYF
>16|TRBJ2-5|TRBV4-2
CASSPLISGYQETQYF
>16|TRBJ1-5|TRBV19
CASTPPGTGGNQPQHF
>13|TRBJ1-4|TRBV19
CASSTGQGEKLFF
>16|TRBJ2-1|TRBV27
CASSTNRGPSYNEQFF
>11|TRBJ1-5|TRBV6-5
CASMDRQPQHF
>16|TRBJ1-3|TRBV3-1/TRBV3-2
CASSQDKLGPGNTIYF
>15|TRBJ2-3|TRBV5-5
CASSPPGESTDTQYF
>12|TRBJ1-4|TRBV6-6
CASGPGGKKLFF
>13|TRBJ2-7|TRBV7-2
CASSLLAGYEQYF
>14|TRBJ1-2|TRBV3-1/TRBV3-2
CASSQLATGRYHTF
>15|TRBJ1-1|TRBV5-1
CASSITQGAGTEAFF
>14|TRBJ2-4|TRBV6-2/TRBV6-3
CASSYGGGKNIQYF
>15|TRBJ1-2|TRBV19
CASNLGTLGNYGYTF
>16|TRBJ1-4|TRBV7-8
CASSPRTGPTNEKLFF
>16|TRBJ2-3|TRBV7-6
CASSLESQGHTDTQYF
>15|TRBJ2-1|TRBV7-3
CASSPQWLADNEQFF
>16|TRBJ2-2|TRBV7-6
CASSLDGRALKGELFF
>14|TRBJ1-6|TRBV2
CASRTGDLNSPLHF
>17|TRBJ2-1|TRBV3-1/TRBV3-2
CASSQARGRGSYNEQFF